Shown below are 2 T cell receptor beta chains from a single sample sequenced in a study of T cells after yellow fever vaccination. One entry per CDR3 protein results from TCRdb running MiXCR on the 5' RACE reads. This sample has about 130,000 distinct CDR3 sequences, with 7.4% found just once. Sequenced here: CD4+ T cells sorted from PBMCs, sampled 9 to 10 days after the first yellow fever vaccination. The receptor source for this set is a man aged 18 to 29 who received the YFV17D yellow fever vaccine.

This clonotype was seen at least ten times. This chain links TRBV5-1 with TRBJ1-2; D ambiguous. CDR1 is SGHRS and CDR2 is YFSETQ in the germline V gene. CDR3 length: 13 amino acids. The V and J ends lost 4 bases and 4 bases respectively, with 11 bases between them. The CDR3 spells CASSPRETYGYTF. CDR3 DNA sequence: TGCGCCAGCAGCCCGAGGGAGACCTATGGCTACACCTTC. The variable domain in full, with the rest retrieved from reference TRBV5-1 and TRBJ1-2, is KAGVTQTPRYLIKTRGQQVTLSCSPISGHRSVSWYQQTPGQGLQFLFEYFSETQRNKGNFPGRFSGRQFSNSRSEMNVSTLELGDSALYLCASSPRETYGYTFGSGTRLTVV.

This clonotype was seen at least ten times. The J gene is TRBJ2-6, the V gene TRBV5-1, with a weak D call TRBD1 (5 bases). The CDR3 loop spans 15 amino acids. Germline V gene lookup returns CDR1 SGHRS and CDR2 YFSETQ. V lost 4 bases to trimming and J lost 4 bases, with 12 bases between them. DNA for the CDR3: TGCGCCAGCAGCAGAGCAGGGTCCGGGGCCAACGTCCTGACTTTC. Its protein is CASSRAGSGANVLTF.